This TCR beta chain was captured by sequencing in a study of PD-1 blockade in classical Hodgkin lymphoma. Time point noted: newly diagnosed, previously untreated cHL patient sample. Purification of CD4+ T cells from thawed PBMCs was performed via magnetic negative selection. The CDR3 spans 16 residues. The trim removed 4 bases at V and 5 bases at J, leaving 11 bases unmatched. Germline CDR1 MNHNY, CDR2 SVGAGI (reference sequence). Assay used: immunoSEQ multiplex PCR; TCRdb lists only in-frame clones, some missing. The table has roughly 23,000 clones, approximately 89% seen once. The sequence was obtained from a human donor with classical Hodgkin lymphoma. J is TRBJ2-1 and V is TRBV6-6; 7 positions match TRBD1. Sequencing was carried out using CD4+ T cells from blood. CDR3 protein: CASSSHLQGLHNEQFF. The CDR3 DNA reads as TGTGCCAGCAGTTCTCACCTACAGGGGCTCCACAATGAGCAGTTCTTC.